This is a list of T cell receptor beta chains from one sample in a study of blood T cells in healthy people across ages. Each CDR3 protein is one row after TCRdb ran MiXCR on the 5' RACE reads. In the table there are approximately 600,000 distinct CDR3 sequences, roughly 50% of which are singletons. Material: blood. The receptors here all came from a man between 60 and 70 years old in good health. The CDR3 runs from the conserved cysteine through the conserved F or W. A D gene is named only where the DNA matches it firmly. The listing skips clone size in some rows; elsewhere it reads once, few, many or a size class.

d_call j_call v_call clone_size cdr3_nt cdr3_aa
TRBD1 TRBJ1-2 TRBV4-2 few TGTGCCAGCAGCCACCCCGGGACAGGGGACGACTATGGCTACACCTTC CASSHPGTGDDYGYTF
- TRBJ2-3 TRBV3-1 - TGTGCCAGCAGCCAAGATACGGGTTTGGATACGCAGTATTTT CASSQDTGLDTQYF
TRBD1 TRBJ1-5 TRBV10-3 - TGTGCCATCAGTGAGGGGACAGGATCGGGTCAGCCCCAGCATTTT CAISEGTGSGQPQHF
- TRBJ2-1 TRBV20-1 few TGCAGTGCTAGAGACCGCATGGGACTTTACAATGAGCAGTTCTTC CSARDRMGLYNEQFF
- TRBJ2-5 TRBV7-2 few TGTGCCAGCAGTCCTTACAATGAGCAGTACTTC CASSPYNEQYF
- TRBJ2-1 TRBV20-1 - TGCAGTGGAACCTCGACAAATGAGCAGTTCTTC CSGTSTNEQFF
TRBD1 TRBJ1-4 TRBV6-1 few TGTGCCAGCAGTGTCAGGGGGCGTGAAAAACTGTTTTTT CASSVRGREKLFF
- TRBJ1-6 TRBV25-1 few TGTGCCAGCAGTGAATATTCGGGTTGGAATTCACCCCTCCACTTT CASSEYSGWNSPLHF
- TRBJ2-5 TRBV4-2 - TGTGCCAGCAGCCAAGAGAGGGAAGAGACCCAGTACTTC CASSQEREETQYF
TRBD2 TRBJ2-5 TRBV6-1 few TGTGCCAGCAGTCGGGGACTAGCGGGGGGCCTCCAAGAGACCCAGTACTTC CASSRGLAGGLQETQYF
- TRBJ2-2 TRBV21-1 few TGTGCCAGCACCCCCCGGGGACTAGCGGGGGGTCGAGGGACCGGGGAGCTGTTTTTT CASTPRGLAGGRGTGELFF
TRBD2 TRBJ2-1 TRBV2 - TGTGCCAGCAGTGAAAGACTAGCGGGGAGTAATGAGCAGTTCTTC CASSERLAGSNEQFF
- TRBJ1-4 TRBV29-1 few TGCAGCATCCGGAGGAGGGAGAATGAAAAACTGTTTTTT CSIRRRENEKLFF
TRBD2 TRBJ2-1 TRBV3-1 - TGTGCCAGCAGCCAAGGAGCGGGGCCAAATGAGCAGTTCTTC CASSQGAGPNEQFF
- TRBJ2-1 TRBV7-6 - TGTGCCAGCACCCCAAGGGCTAGCGAGCCCTACAATGAGCAGTTCTTC CASTPRASEPYNEQFF
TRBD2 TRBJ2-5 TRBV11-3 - TGTGCCAGCAGCTCCTCCGGGACTAGCGGAGAAGAGACCCAGTACTTC CASSSSGTSGEETQYF
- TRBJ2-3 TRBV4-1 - TGCGCCAGCAGCCAAGAATGGGAGGCAGATACGCAGTATTTT CASSQEWEADTQYF
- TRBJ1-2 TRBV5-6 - TGTGCCAGCAGCTTGTCCCCAACAGAGGGCTATGGCTACACCTTC CASSLSPTEGYGYTF
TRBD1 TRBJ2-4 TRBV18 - TGTGCCAGCTCACCACCTATCTCGGACAGGTTTTTGAACATTCAGTACTTC CASSPPISDRFLNIQYF
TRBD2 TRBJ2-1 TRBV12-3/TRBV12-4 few TGTGCCAGCACCACACTGATCGGGGGGGCAAATGAGCAGTTCTTC CASTTLIGGANEQFF
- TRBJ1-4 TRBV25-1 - TGTGCCAGCAGTTTTTATGAAAAACTGTTTTTT CASSFYEKLFF
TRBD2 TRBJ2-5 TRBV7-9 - TGTGCCAGCAGCCCCGAGCGGGGGGGCAATGAGCAGTACTTC CASSPERGGNEQYF
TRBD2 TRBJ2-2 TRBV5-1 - TGCGCCAGCTCCGGGGGGGCACTCACCGGGGAGCTGTTTTTT CASSGGALTGELFF
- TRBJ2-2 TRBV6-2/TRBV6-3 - TGTGCCAGCAGTTACGGGTCGGGGTTAGCCGGGGAGCTGTTTTTT CASSYGSGLAGELFF
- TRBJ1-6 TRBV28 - TGTGCCAGCAGGCTAGGGGTGTTTGGTAATTCACCCCTCCACTTT CASRLGVFGNSPLHF
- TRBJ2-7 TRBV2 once TGTGCCAGCAGAACAACAGGGTCCTACGAGCAGTACTTC CASRTTGSYEQYF
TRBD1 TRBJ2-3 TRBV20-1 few TGCAGTGCTAGAGTTACAGGGGGAGATACGCAGTATTTT CSARVTGGDTQYF
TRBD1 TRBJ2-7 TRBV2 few TGTGCCAGCGCGGGACAGGGACACCAGTACTTC CASAGQGHQYF
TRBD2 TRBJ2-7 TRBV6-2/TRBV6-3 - TGTGTCAGCAGACGCCCAGGACTAGCGGGGGGGCGAGAAAACGAGCAGTACTTC CVSRRPGLAGGRENEQYF
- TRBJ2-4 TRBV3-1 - TGTGCCAGCAGCCGCGACAGGTCTTCGGGAAACATTCAGTACTTC CASSRDRSSGNIQYF
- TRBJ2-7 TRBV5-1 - TGCGCCAGCAGCTTGGCCGATCCCAGATACAATGAGCAGTACTTC CASSLADPRYNEQYF
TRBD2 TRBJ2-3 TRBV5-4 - TGTGCCAGCAGCCCCTCGGGGGGGGCGCCAGCAGATACGCAGTATTTT CASSPSGGAPADTQYF
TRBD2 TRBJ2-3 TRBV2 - TGTGCCAGCAGCGCTACTAGCGGGGGGTCCCTGAGCACAGATACGCAGTATTTT CASSATSGGSLSTDTQYF
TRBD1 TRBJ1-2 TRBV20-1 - TGCAGTGCTGAGCGGCAGGGGGCGTACGGCTACACCTTC CSAERQGAYGYTF
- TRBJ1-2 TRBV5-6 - TGTGCCAGCAGCTACGGACAGAAGTTTAACTATGGCTACACCTTC CASSYGQKFNYGYTF
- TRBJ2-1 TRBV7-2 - TGTGCCAGCAGCTCCGGAGGGGTTGATGAGCAGTTCTTC CASSSGGVDEQFF
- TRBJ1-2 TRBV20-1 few TGCAGTGCTACTGGACACCGCTACACCTTC CSATGHRYTF
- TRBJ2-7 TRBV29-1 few TGCAGCGTTGAAGATACCCACAAGGATTCCTACGAGCAGTACTTC CSVEDTHKDSYEQYF
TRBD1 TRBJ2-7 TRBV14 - TGTGCCAGCAGCCAACTAGGGACAGGGGGCCGCGAGCAGTACTTC CASSQLGTGGREQYF
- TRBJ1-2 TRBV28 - TGTGCCAGCCCCCATTCTAACTATGGCTACACCTTC CASPHSNYGYTF
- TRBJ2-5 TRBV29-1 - TGCAGCGGTTGGGGTTCCCAAGAGACCCAGTACTTC CSGWGSQETQYF
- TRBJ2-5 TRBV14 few TGTGCCAGCAGACAGGACATAGGGTCCGGGGAGCAGTACTTC CASRQDIGSGEQYF
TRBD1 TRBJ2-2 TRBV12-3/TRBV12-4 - TGTGCCAGCAGTATCCGGGACAGGGCGGGCACCGGGGAGCTGTTTTTT CASSIRDRAGTGELFF
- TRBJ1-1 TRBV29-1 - TGCAGCGTTGAAGGAGGTCCCCATGGGGCTTTCTTT CSVEGGPHGAFF
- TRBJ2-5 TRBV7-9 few TGTGCCAGCAGCTTTCCCTCCGGGGGCCAAGAGACCCAGTACTTC CASSFPSGGQETQYF
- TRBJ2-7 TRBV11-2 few TGTGCCAGCAGCCCAGCTTATACTATCCTACGAGAACAGTACTTC CASSPAYTILREQYF